This T cell receptor (beta chain) was identified during a study of metastatic and nonmetastatic thyroid tumors. Across the whole study: Repertoire comparison spanned blood and tumor or nodule tissue of malignant and benign thyroid patients.

Thyroid surgery was performed in patients who had received no treatment beforehand. This clone occurred many times. Its antigen remains unknown. CDR1 and CDR2 from the germline V gene are DFQATT and SNEGSKA (reference sequence). The V end was cut by 1 base, the J end by 8 bases, with 11 bases between. CDR3 length: 13 amino acids. Broader study findings: Patients with malignant thyroid tumors reportedly had significantly higher TCR beta diversity than those with benign nodules, in blood and tumor.

In the original analysis: Across clinicopathological groups, CDR3 differences served as the basis for building a distant-metastasis classifier for papillary thyroid cancer. TCRdb recomputed clones from the PCR reads via MiXCR. In this record, the V and J calls reflect TCRdb's handling and not the investigators' own analysis. The sample comprises roughly 55,000 clones, 15% to 20% of which are singletons, and roughly a tenth rests with the top ten. Sequenced material: blood. The receptor's source is a male donor with papillary thyroid cancer or a benign thyroid nodule (not recorded which). Some clones in this sample may be carry-over from other donors' samples. V gene TRBV20-1 combines with J gene TRBJ2-2, with D hard to call. CDR3 sequence: CSARGQSAGELFF. The CDR3 nucleotides are TGCAGTGCTAGAGGTCAGAGTGCGGGGGAGCTGTTTTTT.